This T cell receptor beta chain came from a study of cytomegalovirus exposure and HLA in healthy donors. For the study at large: Counted in an early data release were roughly 81 million unique TCRs from HLA-typed donors.

V was pared by 4 bases and J by 5 bases, with 17 bases between. This CDR3 is built from 16 residues. The V gene's germline CDR1 is MRHNA and CDR2 SNTAGT. Whole-study findings and limits: Later examination showed HLA-associated TCR beta chains had greater clonal expansion than equally common others. TCR beta chains numbering some 160 were designated cytomegalovirus-associated.

At the time of sampling, donors were nominally healthy, though unrecorded immune exposures were likely. As concerns this clone: The antigen remains undetermined.

With 60 Vbeta and 13 Jbeta primers, the PCR was carried out. Clones were read by immunoSEQ multiplex PCR, and TCRdb kept only the in-frame ones, dropping some. The repertoire holds about 70,000 clones, with more than 80% as singletons. The TCR sequence derives from a woman aged 25 to 45 in good health and CMV-seronegative. The chain is built from TRBV6-4 and TRBJ2-2; possibly TRBD2 for D (5 bases). The sequencing sample was made of PBMCs. The CDR3 sequence: CASSASPGRETGELFF. CDR3 sequence (DNA): TGTGCCAGCAGTGCCTCGCCCGGAAGGGAGACCGGGGAGCTGTTTTTT.